These T cell receptor beta chains were read from a single sample in a study of blood T cell repertoires in COVID-19. Only in-frame clones appear in the TCRdb table, and some are missing; sequencing was by immunoSEQ multiplex PCR. Among hundreds of thousands of clones, around nine tenths were seen once, and the ten largest hold 3% to 4%. The sample taken for sequencing was peripheral blood. The receptors here all came from a woman between 18 and 29 years old who had recovered from COVID-19. CDR3s include the opening cysteine and the closing phenylalanine or tryptophan. Fields, in order: clone size, J gene, D gene, V gene, CDR3 protein, CDR3 DNA. D genes are given only for firm matches. Only part of the rows carry a size: once, few, many, or a class if the clone is expanded.

size: NA; J: TRBJ2-6; D: TRBD1; V: TRBV5-4; CDR3: CASSLVGDRGLSGANVLTF; DNA: TGTGCCAGCAGCTTGGTTGGCGACAGGGGGCTCTCTGGGGCCAACGTCCTGACTTTC
size: NA; J: TRBJ1-1; D: NA; V: TRBV29-1; CDR3: CSVEEIPNTEAFF; DNA: TGCAGCGTGGAGGAGATTCCGAACACTGAAGCTTTCTTT
size: NA; J: TRBJ1-3; D: NA; V: TRBV19; CDR3: CASSMQARRTYGNTIYF; DNA: TGTGCCAGTAGTATGCAGGCTCGCCGGACATACGGAAACACCATATATTTT
size: NA; J: TRBJ2-2; D: NA; V: TRBV6-2/TRBV6-3; CDR3: CASSRTTRMVGELFF; DNA: TGTGCCAGCAGCCGAACCACTAGGATGGTCGGGGAGCTGTTTTTT
size: NA; J: TRBJ1-2; D: TRBD1; V: TRBV5-6; CDR3: CASSPGTGYGYTF; DNA: TGTGCCAGCAGCCCGGGGACAGGGTACGGCTACACCTTC
size: once; J: TRBJ2-1; D: TRBD2; V: TRBV4-3; CDR3: CASSQFLPPTSGAYNEQFF; DNA: TGCGCCAGCAGCCAATTCCTCCCCCCGACTAGCGGGGCCTACAATGAGCAGTTCTTC
size: NA; J: TRBJ1-2; D: TRBD1; V: TRBV6-2/TRBV6-3; CDR3: CASSQPRQGNYGYTF; DNA: TGTGCCAGCAGTCAACCAAGACAGGGAAACTATGGCTACACCTTC
size: NA; J: TRBJ1-4; D: TRBD1; V: TRBV28; CDR3: CASSSTGVKGEKLFF; DNA: TGTGCCAGCAGCTCAACAGGGGTTAAGGGGGAAAAACTGTTTTTT
size: NA; J: TRBJ2-2; D: NA; V: TRBV9; CDR3: CASSVVPGGRTGELFF; DNA: TGTGCCAGCAGCGTAGTCCCAGGAGGACGGACCGGGGAGCTGTTTTTT
size: NA; J: TRBJ1-5; D: NA; V: TRBV6-4; CDR3: CASSDVFGRPQHF; DNA: TGTGCCAGCAGTGACGTTTTTGGGCGACCCCAGCATTTT
size: NA; J: TRBJ2-2; D: NA; V: TRBV18; CDR3: CASSPGGAGNTGELFF; DNA: TGTGCCAGCTCACCCGGTGGGGCTGGGAACACCGGGGAGCTGTTTTTT
size: NA; J: TRBJ1-2; D: NA; V: TRBV25-1; CDR3: CASSANNYGYTF; DNA: TGTGCCAGCAGTGCAAATAACTATGGCTACACCTTC
size: NA; J: TRBJ2-3; D: TRBD2; V: TRBV6-4; CDR3: CASSDRLAGTLDTQYF; DNA: TGTGCCAGCAGTGACAGGCTAGCGGGGACTTTGGATACGCAGTATTTT
size: once; J: TRBJ1-2; D: TRBD1; V: TRBV11-2; CDR3: CASSSGQATHYGYTF; DNA: TGTGCCAGCAGCTCGGGACAGGCTACCCACTATGGCTACACCTTC
size: NA; J: TRBJ2-1; D: TRBD1; V: TRBV19; CDR3: CASSIVNMGTGVANEQFF; DNA: TGTGCCAGTAGTATAGTGAATATGGGGACAGGGGTAGCAAATGAGCAGTTCTTC
size: NA; J: TRBJ1-1; D: NA; V: TRBV27; CDR3: CASSLKVRVVGGWWTEAFF; DNA: TGTGCCAGCAGTTTAAAAGTCCGGGTAGTAGGCGGATGGTGGACTGAAGCTTTCTTT
size: NA; J: TRBJ1-3; D: TRBD1; V: TRBV7-8; CDR3: CASSLDRGFGNTIYF; DNA: TGTGCCAGCAGCTTAGACAGGGGCTTTGGAAACACCATATATTTT
size: NA; J: TRBJ1-2; D: TRBD1; V: TRBV3-1/TRBV3-2; CDR3: CASSHHDPGQGGMNYGYTF; DNA: TGTGCCAGCAGCCACCACGACCCGGGACAGGGGGGAATGAACTATGGCTACACCTTC
size: NA; J: TRBJ2-3; D: TRBD2; V: TRBV6-4; CDR3: CASRSPGTSGRAYADTQYF; DNA: TGTGCCAGCAGGTCGCCTGGGACTAGCGGGAGGGCCTACGCAGATACGCAGTATTTT
size: NA; J: TRBJ1-1; D: NA; V: TRBV7-9; CDR3: CASSLQGPPGEAFF; DNA: TGTGCCAGCAGCTTACAGGGTCCCCCAGGTGAAGCTTTCTTT
size: NA; J: TRBJ1-5; D: TRBD1; V: TRBV24-1; CDR3: CATSDAGTGYNQPQHF; DNA: TGTGCCACCAGTGACGCTGGGACAGGCTACAATCAGCCCCAGCATTTT
size: NA; J: TRBJ2-1; D: TRBD2; V: TRBV7-9; CDR3: CASSSPLAANYNEQFF; DNA: TGTGCCAGCAGCTCCCCCCTAGCGGCCAACTACAATGAGCAGTTCTTC
size: NA; J: TRBJ1-1; D: NA; V: TRBV21-1; CDR3: CASSLPPRDRASNTEAFF; DNA: TGTGCCAGCAGCCTCCCGCCCCGGGACAGGGCGTCGAACACTGAAGCTTTCTTT
size: NA; J: TRBJ1-2; D: NA; V: TRBV10-2; CDR3: CASREQGLNGYTF; DNA: TGCGCCAGCAGGGAGCAGGGGTTGAATGGCTACACCTTC
size: once; J: TRBJ2-1; D: TRBD2; V: TRBV7-2; CDR3: CASAPAGGRYNEQFF; DNA: TGTGCCAGCGCCCCCGCGGGAGGGCGCTACAATGAGCAGTTCTTC
size: NA; J: TRBJ1-2; D: NA; V: TRBV6-5; CDR3: CASSRTRNYGYTF; DNA: TGTGCCAGCAGTCGGACTAGAAACTATGGCTACACCTTC
size: NA; J: TRBJ2-5; D: TRBD2; V: TRBV7-2; CDR3: CASSLLAAQETQYF; DNA: TGTGCCAGCAGCCTACTAGCGGCCCAAGAGACCCAGTACTTC
size: once; J: TRBJ1-1; D: TRBD1; V: TRBV27; CDR3: CASSRETGQGGLKAFF; DNA: TGTGCCAGCAGCCGGGAAACCGGACAGGGGGGATTAAAAGCTTTCTTT
size: NA; J: TRBJ2-1; D: NA; V: TRBV5-1; CDR3: CASSGGQGSYNEQFF; DNA: TGCGCCAGCAGCGGCGGTCAGGGCTCCTACAATGAGCAGTTCTTC
size: NA; J: TRBJ1-2; D: NA; V: TRBV5-6; CDR3: CASSSTTGNIYGYTF; DNA: TGTGCCAGCAGCTCGACGACAGGAAACATCTATGGCTACACCTTC
size: NA; J: TRBJ2-5; D: TRBD2; V: TRBV7-9; CDR3: CASSPGSGRALGETQYF; DNA: TGTGCCAGCAGCCCCGGGAGCGGGAGGGCTCTGGGGGAGACCCAGTACTTC
size: NA; J: TRBJ2-1; D: TRBD1; V: TRBV18; CDR3: CASSPGTGDEQFF; DNA: TGTGCCAGCTCCCCCGGGACAGGCGATGAGCAGTTCTTC
size: NA; J: TRBJ2-1; D: NA; V: TRBV7-9; CDR3: CASSQTNRADEQFF; DNA: TGTGCCAGCAGCCAGACTAACAGGGCGGATGAGCAGTTCTTC